This paragraph reports one TCR beta chain. Data came from immunoSEQ multiplex PCR; TCRdb stores just in-frame clones and leaves some out. This sample has over 75,000 clones, with approximately 97% found just once. These data belong to a study of technical replicates of blood from a handful of donors. The ends were cut back, 0 bases at V and 0 bases at J, with 18 bases in the middle. Germline CDR1 SGHDT, CDR2 YYEEEE. This CDR3 is 18 amino acids long. The clonotype originates from a human donor in good health. The gene calls are TRBV5-6 and TRBJ1-1; D possibly corresponds to TRBD1 (6 bases). The sequencing input was T cells isolated from PBMCs. CDR3 in DNA: TGTGCCAGCAGCTTGGGTGGACAGATGGAGTCATTGAACACTGAAGCTTTCTTT. This codes for CASSLGGQMESLNTEAFF.